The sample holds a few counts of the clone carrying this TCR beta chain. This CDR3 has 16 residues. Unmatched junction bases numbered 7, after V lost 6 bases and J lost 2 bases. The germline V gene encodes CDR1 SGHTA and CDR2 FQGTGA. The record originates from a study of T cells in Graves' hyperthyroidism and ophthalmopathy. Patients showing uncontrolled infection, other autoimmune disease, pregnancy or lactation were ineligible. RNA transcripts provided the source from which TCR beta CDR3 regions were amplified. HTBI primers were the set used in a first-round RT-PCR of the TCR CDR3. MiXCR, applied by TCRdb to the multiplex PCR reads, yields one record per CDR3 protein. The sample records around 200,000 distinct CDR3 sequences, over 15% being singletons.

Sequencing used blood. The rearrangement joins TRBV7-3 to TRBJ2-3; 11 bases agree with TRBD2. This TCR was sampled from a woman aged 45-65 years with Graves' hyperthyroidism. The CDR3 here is CASSYLAGGATDTQYF. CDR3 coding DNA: TGTGCCAGCAGTTATCTAGCGGGGGGCGCCACAGATACGCAGTATTTT. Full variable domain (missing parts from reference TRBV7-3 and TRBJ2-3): GAGVSQTPSNKVTEKGKYVELRCDPISGHTALYWYRQSLGQGPEFLIYFQGTGAADDSGLPNDRFFAVRPEGSVSTLKIQRTERGDSAVYLCASSYLAGGATDTQYFGPGTRLTVL.